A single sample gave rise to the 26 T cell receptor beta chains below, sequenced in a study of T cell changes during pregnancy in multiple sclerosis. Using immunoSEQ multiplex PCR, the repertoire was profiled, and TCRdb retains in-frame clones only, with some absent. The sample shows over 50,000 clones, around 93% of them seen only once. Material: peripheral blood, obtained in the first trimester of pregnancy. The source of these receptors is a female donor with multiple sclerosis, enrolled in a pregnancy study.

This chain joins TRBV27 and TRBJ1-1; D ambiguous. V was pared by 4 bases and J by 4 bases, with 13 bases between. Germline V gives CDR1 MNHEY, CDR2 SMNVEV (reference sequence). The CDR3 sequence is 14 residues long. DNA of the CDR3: TGTGCCAGCAGTTCGGACGGGGTCTTCACTGAAGCTTTCTTT. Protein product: CASSSDGVFTEAFF.

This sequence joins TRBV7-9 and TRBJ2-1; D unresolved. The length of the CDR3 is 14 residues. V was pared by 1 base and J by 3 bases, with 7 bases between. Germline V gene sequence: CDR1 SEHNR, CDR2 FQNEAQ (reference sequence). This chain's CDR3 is CASSLVLSYNEQFF. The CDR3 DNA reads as TGTGCCAGCAGCTTAGTACTGAGCTACAATGAGCAGTTCTTC.

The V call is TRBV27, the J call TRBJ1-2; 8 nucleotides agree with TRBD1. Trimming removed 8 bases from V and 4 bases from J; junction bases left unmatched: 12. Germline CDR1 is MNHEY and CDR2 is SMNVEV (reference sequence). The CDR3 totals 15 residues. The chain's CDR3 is CASGSTYTGGYGYTF. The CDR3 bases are TGTGCCAGCGGATCTACCTATACAGGGGGCTATGGCTACACCTTC.

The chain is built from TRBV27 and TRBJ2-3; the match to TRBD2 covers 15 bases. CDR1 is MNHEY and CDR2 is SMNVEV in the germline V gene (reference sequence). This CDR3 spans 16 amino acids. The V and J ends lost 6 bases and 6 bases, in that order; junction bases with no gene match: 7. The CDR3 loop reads CASSQSGTSGRDTQYF. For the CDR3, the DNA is TGTGCCAGCAGCCAGAGTGGGACTAGCGGGAGGGATACGCAGTATTTT.

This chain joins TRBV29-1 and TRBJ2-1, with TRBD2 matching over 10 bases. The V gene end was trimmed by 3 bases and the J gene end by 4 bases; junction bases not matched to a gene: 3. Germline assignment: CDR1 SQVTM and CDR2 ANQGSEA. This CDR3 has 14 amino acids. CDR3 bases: TGCAGCGTTGACAGGACTAGCGGATACAATGAGCAGTTCTTC. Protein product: CSVDRTSGYNEQFF.

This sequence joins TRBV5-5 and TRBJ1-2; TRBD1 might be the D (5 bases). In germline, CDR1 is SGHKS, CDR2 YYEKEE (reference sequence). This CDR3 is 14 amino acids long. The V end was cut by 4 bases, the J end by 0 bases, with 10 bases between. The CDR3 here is CASSTRQSNYGYTF. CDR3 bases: TGTGCCAGCAGCACTCGACAGTCTAACTATGGCTACACCTTC. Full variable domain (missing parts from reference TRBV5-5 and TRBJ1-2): DAGVTQSPTHLIKTRGQQVTLRCSPISGHKSVSWYQQVLGQGPQFIFQYYEKEERGRGNFPDRFSARQFPNYSSELNVNALLLGDSALYLCASSTRQSNYGYTFGSGTRLTVV.

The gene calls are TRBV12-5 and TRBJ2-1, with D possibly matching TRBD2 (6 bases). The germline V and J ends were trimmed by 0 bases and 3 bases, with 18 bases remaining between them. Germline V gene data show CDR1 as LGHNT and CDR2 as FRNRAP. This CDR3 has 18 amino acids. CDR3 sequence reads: CASGLVGEASENYNEQFF. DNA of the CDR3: TGTGCTAGTGGTTTGGTAGGGGAGGCATCTGAGAACTACAATGAGCAGTTCTTC.

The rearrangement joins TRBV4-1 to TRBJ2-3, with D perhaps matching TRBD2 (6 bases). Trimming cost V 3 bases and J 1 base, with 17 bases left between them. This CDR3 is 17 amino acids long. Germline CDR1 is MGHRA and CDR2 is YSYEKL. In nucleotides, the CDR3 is TGCGCCAGCAGCCACCTGGGCCGGGAGCTCGGCACAGATACGCAGTATTTT. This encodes CASSHLGRELGTDTQYF.

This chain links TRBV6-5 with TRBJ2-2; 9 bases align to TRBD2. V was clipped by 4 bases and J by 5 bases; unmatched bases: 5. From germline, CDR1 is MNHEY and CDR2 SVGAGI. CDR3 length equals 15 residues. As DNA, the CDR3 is TGTGCCAGCAGTTCCCCAGCGGGAGGAACCGGGGAGCTGTTTTTT. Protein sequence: CASSSPAGGTGELFF.

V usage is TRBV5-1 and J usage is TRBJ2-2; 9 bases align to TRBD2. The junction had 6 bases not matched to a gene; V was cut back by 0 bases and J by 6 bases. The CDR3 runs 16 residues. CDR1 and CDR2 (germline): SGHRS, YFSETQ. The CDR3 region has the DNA TGCGCCAGCAGCTTGGCTAGTAGCGGGAGCCCCGGGGAGCTGTTTTTT. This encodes CASSLASSGSPGELFF. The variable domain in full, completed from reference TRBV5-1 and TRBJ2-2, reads KAGVTQTPRYLIKTRGQQVTLSCSPISGHRSVSWYQQTPGQGLQFLFEYFSETQRNKGNFPGRFSGRQFSNSRSEMNVSTLELGDSALYLCASSLASSGSPGELFFGEGSRLTVL.

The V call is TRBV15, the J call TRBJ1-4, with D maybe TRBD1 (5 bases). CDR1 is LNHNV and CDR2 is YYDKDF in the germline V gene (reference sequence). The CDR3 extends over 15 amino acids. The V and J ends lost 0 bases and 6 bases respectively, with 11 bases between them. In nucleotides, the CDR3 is TGTGCCACCAGCAGAGACATTGGGGGGGATGAAAAACTGTTTTTT. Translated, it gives CATSRDIGGDEKLFF.

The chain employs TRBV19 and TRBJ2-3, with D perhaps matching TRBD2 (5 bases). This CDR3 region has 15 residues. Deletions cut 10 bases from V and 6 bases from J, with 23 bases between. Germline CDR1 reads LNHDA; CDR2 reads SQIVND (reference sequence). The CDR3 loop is CATLKDPGRSDTQYF. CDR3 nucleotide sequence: TGTGCCACCCTTAAGGATCCGGGAAGGAGCGATACGCAGTATTTT.

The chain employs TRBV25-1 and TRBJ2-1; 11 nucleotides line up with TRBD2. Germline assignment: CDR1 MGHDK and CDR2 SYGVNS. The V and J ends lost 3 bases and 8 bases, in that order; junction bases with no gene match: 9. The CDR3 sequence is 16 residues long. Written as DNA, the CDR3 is TGTGCCAGCAGTGACCGTAGCGGGAGGGCCGGGGATGAGCAGTTCTTC. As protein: CASSDRSGRAGDEQFF.

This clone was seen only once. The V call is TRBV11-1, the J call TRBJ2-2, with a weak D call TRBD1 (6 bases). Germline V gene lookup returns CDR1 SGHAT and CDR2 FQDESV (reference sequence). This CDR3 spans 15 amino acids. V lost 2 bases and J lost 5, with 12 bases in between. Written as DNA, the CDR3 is TGTGCCAGCAGCTTAATCCAGGGGCAGACCGGGGAGCTGTTTTTT. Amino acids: CASSLIQGQTGELFF.

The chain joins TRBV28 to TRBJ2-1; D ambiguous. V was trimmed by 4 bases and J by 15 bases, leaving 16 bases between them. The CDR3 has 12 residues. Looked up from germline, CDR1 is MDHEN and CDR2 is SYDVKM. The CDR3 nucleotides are TGTGCCAGCAGTTCAGGTTACGTCAATCGGTTCTTC. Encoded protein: CASSSGYVNRFF.

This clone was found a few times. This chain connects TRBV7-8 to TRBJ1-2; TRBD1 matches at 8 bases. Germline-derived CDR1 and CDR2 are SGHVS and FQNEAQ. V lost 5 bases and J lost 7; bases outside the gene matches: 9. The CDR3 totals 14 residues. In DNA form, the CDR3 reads TGTGCCAGCAGCCGGGGACAGGACGTATTTGGCTACACCTTC. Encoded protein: CASSRGQDVFGYTF.

Here the CDR3 reads CASSLLAGNSYNEQFF. As DNA, the CDR3 is TGTGCCAGCAGCCTACTAGCGGGGAACTCCTACAATGAGCAGTTCTTC. V gene TRBV7-3 combines with J gene TRBJ2-1, with 10 bases lining up with TRBD2. The V gene's germline CDR1 is SGHTA and CDR2 FQGTGA. The CDR3 contains 16 residues. Trimming cost V 5 bases and J 0 bases; bases outside gene matches: 4.

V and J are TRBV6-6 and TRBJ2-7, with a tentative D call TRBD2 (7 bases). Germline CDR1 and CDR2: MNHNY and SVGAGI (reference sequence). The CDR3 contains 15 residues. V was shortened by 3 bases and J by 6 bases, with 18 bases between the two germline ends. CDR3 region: CASSYVGGAFGEQYF. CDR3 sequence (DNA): TGTGCCAGCAGTTATGTAGGGGGGGCGTTTGGCGAGCAGTACTTC.

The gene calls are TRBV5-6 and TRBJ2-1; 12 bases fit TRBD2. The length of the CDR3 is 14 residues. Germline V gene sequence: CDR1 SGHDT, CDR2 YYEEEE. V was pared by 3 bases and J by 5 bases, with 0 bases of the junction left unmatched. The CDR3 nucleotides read TGTGCCAGCAGCTGGACTAGCGGGGACAATGAGCAGTTCTTC. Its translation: CASSWTSGDNEQFF.

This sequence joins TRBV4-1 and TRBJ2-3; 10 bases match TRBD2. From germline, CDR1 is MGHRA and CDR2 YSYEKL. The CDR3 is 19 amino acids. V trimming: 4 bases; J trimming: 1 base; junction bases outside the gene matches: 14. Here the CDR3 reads CASSLEGVPSGSRTDTQYF. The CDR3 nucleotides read TGCGCCAGCAGCCTGGAAGGGGTCCCTAGCGGGAGTCGCACAGATACGCAGTATTTT.

CDR3 coding DNA: TGTGCCAGCAGCTTTGAACAGGGGCGGGATGAAAAACTGTTTTTT. Translating gives CASSFEQGRDEKLFF. The chain joins TRBV7-9 to TRBJ1-4; TRBD1 aligns across 7 bases. The CDR3 runs 15 residues. CDR1 and CDR2 (germline): SEHNR, FQNEAQ (reference sequence). The V segment lost 3 bases and the J segment 6 bases; nucleotides outside the gene matches: 7.

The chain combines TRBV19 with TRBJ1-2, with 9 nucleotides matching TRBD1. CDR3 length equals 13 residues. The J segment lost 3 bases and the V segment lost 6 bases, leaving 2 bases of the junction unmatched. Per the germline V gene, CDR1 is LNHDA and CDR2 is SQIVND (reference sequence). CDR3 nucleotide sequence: TGTGCCAGTAGGGACAGGGGCGACTATGGCTACACCTTC. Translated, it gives CASRDRGDYGYTF.

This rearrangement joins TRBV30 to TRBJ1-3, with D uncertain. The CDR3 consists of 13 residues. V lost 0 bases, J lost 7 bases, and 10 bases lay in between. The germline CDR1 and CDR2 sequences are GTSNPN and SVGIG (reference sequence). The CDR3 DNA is TGTGCCTGGAGTGTATATGCGGGGAACACCATATATTTT. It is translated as CAWSVYAGNTIYF.

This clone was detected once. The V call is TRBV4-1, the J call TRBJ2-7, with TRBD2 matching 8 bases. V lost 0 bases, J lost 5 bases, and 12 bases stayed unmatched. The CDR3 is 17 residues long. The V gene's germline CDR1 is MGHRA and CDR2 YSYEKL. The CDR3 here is CASSQDKPGGPQHEQYF. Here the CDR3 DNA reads TGCGCCAGCAGCCAAGATAAGCCGGGAGGGCCTCAGCACGAGCAGTACTTC.

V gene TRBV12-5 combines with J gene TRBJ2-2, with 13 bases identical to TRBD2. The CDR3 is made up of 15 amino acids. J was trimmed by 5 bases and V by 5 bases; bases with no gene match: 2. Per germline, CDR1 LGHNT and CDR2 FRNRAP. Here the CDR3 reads CASGPGLAGTGELFF. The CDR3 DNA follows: TGTGCTAGTGGTCCGGGACTAGCGGGAACCGGGGAGCTGTTTTTT. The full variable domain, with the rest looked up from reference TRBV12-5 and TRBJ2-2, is DARVTQTPRHKVTEMGQEVTMRCQPILGHNTVFWYRQTMMQGLELLAYFRNRAPLDDSGMPKDRFSAEMPDATLATLKIQPSEPRDSAVYFCASGPGLAGTGELFFGEGSRLTVL.

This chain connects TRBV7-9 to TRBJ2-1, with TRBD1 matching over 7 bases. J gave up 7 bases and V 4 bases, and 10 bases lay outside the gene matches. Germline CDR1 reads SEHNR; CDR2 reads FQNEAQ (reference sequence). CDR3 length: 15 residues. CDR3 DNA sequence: TGTGCCAGCAGCTCTATTCAGACAGGGTTGAATGAGCAGTTCTTC. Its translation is CASSSIQTGLNEQFF. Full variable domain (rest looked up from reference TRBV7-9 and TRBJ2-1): DTGVSQNPRHKITKRGQNVTFRCDPISEHNRLYWYRQTLGQGPEFLTYFQNEAQLEKSRLLSDRFSAERPKGSFSTLEIQRTEQGDSAMYLCASSSIQTGLNEQFFGPGTRLTVL.